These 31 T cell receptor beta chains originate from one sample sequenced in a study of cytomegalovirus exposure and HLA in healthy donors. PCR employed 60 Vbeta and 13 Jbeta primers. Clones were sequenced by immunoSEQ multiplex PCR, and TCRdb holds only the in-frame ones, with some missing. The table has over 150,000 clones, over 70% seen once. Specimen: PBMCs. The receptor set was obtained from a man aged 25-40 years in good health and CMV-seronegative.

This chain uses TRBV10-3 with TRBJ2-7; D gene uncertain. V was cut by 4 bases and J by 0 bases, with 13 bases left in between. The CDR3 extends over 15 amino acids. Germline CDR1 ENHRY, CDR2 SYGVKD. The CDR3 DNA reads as TGTGCCATCAGTGCCCAGAACCTAGGCTCCTACGAGCAGTACTTC. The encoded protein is CAISAQNLGSYEQYF.

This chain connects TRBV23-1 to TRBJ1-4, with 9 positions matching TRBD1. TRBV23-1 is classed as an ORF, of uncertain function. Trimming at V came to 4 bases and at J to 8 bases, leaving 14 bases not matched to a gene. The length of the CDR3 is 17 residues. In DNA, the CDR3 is TGCGCCAGCAGTCCTCTGCCGGGACAGGGACATCGGGAAAAACTGTTTTTT. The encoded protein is CASSPLPGQGHREKLFF.

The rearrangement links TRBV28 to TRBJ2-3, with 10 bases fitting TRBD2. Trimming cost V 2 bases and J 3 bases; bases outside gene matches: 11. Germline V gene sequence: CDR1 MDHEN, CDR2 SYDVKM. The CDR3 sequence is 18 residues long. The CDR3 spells CASSLRLAGGTETDTQYF. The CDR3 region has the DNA TGTGCCAGCAGTTTACGGTTAGCGGGGGGAACGGAGACAGATACGCAGTATTTT.

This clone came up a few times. CDR3: CASSRDGNQPQHF. As DNA, the CDR3 is TGTGCCAGCTCACGCGACGGGAATCAGCCCCAGCATTTT. The chain combines TRBV18 with TRBJ1-5; D is unclear. CDR3 length equals 13 residues. V was trimmed by 4 bases and J by 4 bases, leaving 8 bases between them. Germline CDR1 reads KGHSH; CDR2 reads LQKENI. Based on the CDR3 plus reference TRBV18 and TRBJ1-5, the full variable domain is NAGVMQNPRHLVRRRGQEARLRCSPMKGHSHVYWYRQLPEEGLKFMVYLQKENIIDESGMPKERFSAEFPKEGPSILRIQQVVRGDSAAYFCASSRDGNQPQHFGDGTRLSIL.

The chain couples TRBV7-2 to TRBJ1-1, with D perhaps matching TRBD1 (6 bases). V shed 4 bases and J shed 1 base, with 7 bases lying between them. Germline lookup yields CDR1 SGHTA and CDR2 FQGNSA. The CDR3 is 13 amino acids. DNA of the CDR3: TGTGCCAGCAGCTCGGACAGGAACACTGAAGCTTTCTTT. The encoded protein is CASSSDRNTEAFF. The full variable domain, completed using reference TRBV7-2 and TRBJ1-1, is GAGVSQSPSNKVTEKGKDVELRCDPISGHTALYWYRQSLGQGLEFLIYFQGNSAPDKSGLPSDRFSAERTGGSVSTLTIQRTQQEDSAVYLCASSSDRNTEAFFGQGTRLTVV.

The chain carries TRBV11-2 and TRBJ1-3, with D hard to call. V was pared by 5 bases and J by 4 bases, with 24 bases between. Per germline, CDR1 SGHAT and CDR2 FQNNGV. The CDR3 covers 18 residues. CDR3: CASSTKDNLGVRGNTIYF. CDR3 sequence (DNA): TGTGCCAGCAGCACGAAGGATAATCTCGGAGTTCGAGGAAACACCATATATTTT. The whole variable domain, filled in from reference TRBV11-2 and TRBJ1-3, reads EAGVAQSPRYKIIEKRQSVAFWCNPISGHATLYWYQQILGQGPKLLIQFQNNGVVDDSQLPKDRFSAERLKGVDSTLKIQPAKLEDSAVYLCASSTKDNLGVRGNTIYFGEGSWLTVV.

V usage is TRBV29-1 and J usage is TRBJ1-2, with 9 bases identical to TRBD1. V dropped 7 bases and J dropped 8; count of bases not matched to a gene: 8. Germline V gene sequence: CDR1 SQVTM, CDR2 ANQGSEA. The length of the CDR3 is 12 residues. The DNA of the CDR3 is TGCAGCGGTTTGGGACAGGGACCGGGCTACACCTTC. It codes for CSGLGQGPGYTF.

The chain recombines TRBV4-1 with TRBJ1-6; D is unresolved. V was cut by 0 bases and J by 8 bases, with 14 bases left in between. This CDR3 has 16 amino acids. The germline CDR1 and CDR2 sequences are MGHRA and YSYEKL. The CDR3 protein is CASSQDWRVPDSPLHF. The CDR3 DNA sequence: TGCGCCAGCAGCCAAGATTGGAGGGTACCGGATTCACCCCTCCACTTT.

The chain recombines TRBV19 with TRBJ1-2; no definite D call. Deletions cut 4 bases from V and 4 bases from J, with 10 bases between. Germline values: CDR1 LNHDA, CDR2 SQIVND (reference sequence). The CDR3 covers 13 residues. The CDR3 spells CASSTNQAYGYTF. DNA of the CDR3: TGTGCCAGTAGTACTAACCAGGCCTATGGCTACACCTTC.

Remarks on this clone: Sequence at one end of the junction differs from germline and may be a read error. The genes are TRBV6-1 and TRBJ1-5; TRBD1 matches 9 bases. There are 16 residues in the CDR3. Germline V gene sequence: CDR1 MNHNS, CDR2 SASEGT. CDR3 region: CASSGLGTGINQPQNF. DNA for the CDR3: TGTGCCAGCAGTGGCCTCGGGACAGGGATAAATCAGCCCCAGAATTTT.

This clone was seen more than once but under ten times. CDR3 in DNA: TGCAGCGCTCAGGGGCTGGGGGGGAATGAGCAGTTCTTC. It yields the protein CSAQGLGGNEQFF. The V call is TRBV29-1, the J call TRBJ2-1; D is perhaps TRBD2 (7 bases). CDR1 and CDR2 from the germline V gene are SQVTM and ANQGSEA. The CDR3 runs to 13 residues. V was pared by 7 bases and J by 7 bases, with 17 bases between.

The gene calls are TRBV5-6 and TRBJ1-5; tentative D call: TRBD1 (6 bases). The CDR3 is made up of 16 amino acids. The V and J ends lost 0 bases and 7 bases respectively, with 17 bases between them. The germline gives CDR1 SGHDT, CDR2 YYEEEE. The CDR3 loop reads CASSLGRGEYGQPQHF. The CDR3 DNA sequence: TGTGCCAGCAGCTTGGGCAGGGGAGAGTATGGCCAGCCCCAGCATTTT.

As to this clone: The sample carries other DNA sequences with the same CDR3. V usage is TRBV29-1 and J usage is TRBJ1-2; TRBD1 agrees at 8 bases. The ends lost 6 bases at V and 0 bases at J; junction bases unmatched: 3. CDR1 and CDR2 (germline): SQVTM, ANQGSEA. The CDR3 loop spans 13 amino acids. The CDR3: CSVVQGANYGYTF. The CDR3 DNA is TGCAGCGTCGTACAGGGGGCTAACTATGGCTACACCTTC.

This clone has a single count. CDR3 in amino acids: CASSCRQGGPSGANVLTF. DNA of the CDR3: TGTGCCAGCAGCTGCCGACAGGGCGGTCCCTCTGGGGCCAACGTCCTGACTTTC. This sequence joins TRBV11-3 and TRBJ2-6; TRBD1 aligns across 7 bases. The V gene's germline CDR1 is SGHNT and CDR2 YENEEA. The CDR3 has 18 amino acids. The V segment lost 4 bases and the J segment 0 bases; nucleotides outside the gene matches: 9.

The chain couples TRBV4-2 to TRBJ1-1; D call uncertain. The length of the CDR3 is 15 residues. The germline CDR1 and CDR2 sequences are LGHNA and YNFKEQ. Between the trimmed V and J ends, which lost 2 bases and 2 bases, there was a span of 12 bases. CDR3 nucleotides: TGTGCCAGCAGCCAAAGAGCAGGAATAAACACTGAAGCTTTCTTT. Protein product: CASSQRAGINTEAFF.

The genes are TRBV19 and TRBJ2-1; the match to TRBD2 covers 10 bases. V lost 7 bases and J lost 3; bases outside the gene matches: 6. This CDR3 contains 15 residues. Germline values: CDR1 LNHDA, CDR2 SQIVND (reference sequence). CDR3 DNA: TGTGCCAGTACCCTAGCTAGCGGGGGCTACAATGAGCAGTTCTTC. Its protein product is CASTLASGGYNEQFF.

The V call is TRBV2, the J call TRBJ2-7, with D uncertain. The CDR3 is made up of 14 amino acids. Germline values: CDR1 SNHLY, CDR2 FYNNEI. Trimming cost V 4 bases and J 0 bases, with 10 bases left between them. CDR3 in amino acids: CASSVPYSSYEQYF. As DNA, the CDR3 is TGTGCCAGCAGTGTTCCGTACAGCTCCTACGAGCAGTACTTC.

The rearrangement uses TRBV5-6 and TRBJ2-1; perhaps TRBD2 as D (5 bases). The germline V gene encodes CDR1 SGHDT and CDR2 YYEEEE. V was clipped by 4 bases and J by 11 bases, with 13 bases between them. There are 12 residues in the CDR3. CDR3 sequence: CASSGGTAKQFF. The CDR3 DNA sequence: TGTGCCAGCAGCGGAGGTACAGCAAAGCAGTTCTTC.

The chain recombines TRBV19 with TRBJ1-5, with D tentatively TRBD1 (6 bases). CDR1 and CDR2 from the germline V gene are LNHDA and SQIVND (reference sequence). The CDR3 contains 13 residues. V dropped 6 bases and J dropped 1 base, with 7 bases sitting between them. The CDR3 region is CASRGQSNQPQHF. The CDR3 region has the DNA TGTGCCAGTAGAGGACAGAGCAATCAGCCCCAGCATTTT. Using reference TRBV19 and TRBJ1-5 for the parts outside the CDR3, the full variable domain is DGGITQSPKYLFRKEGQNVTLSCEQNLNHDAMYWYRQDPGQGLRLIYYSQIVNDFQKGDIAEGYSVSREKKESFPLTVTSAQKNPTAFYLCASRGQSNQPQHFGDGTRLSIL.

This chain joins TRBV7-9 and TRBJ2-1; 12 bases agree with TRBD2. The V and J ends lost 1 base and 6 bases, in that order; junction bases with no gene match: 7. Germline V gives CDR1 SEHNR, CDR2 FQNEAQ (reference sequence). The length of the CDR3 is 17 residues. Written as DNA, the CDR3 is TGTGCCAGCAGCTTAGAGTACGGGACTAGCGGGCGCAATGAGCAGTTCTTC. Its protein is CASSLEYGTSGRNEQFF.

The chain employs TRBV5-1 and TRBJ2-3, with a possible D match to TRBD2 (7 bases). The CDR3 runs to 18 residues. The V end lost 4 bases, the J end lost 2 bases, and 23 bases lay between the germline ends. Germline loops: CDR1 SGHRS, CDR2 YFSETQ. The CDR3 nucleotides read TGCGCCAGCAGCCCCCTGGGAGGGGTAGGGACACTCACAGATACGCAGTATTTT. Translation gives CASSPLGGVGTLTDTQYF. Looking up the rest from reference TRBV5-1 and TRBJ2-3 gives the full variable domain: KAGVTQTPRYLIKTRGQQVTLSCSPISGHRSVSWYQQTPGQGLQFLFEYFSETQRNKGNFPGRFSGRQFSNSRSEMNVSTLELGDSALYLCASSPLGGVGTLTDTQYFGPGTRLTVL.

Here the CDR3 reads CASSIARDSYNEQFF. CDR3 DNA sequence: TGTGCCAGTAGTATAGCCCGGGACTCCTACAATGAGCAGTTCTTC. The V and J genes are TRBV19 and TRBJ2-1, with D possibly TRBD2 on 5 matching bases. This CDR3 is 15 amino acids long. Per germline, CDR1 LNHDA and CDR2 SQIVND (reference sequence). V was clipped by 1 base and J by 0 bases, with 7 bases between them.

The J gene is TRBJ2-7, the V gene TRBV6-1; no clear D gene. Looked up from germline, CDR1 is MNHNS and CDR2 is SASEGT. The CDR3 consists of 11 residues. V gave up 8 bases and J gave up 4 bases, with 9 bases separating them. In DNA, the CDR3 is TGTGCCAGCTATGCCTATTACGAGCAGTACTTC. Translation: CASYAYYEQYF.

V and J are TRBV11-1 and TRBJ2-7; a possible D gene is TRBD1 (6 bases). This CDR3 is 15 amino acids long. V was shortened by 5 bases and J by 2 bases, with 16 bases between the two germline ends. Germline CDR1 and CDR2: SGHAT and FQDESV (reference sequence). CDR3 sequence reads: CASSPYRERTYEQYF. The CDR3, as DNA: TGTGCCAGCAGCCCTTACAGGGAAAGGACCTACGAGCAGTACTTC.

CDR3 in amino acids: CASSLTSGGRETQYF. For the CDR3, the DNA is TGTGCCAGCAGTCTTACTAGCGGGGGTAGAGAGACCCAGTACTTC. V and J are TRBV5-6 and TRBJ2-5; 11 bases are a match to TRBD2. This CDR3 region has 15 residues. The junction had 7 bases not matched to a gene; V was cut back by 5 bases and J by 4 bases. CDR1 and CDR2 from the germline V gene are SGHDT and YYEEEE.

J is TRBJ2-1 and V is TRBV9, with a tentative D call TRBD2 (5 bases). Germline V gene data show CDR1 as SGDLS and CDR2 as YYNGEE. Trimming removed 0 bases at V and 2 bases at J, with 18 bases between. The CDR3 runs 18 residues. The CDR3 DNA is TGTGCCAGCAGCGTAGCCTCACTTTCCGGGGTTGCCTACAATGAGCAGTTCTTC. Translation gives CASSVASLSGVAYNEQFF.

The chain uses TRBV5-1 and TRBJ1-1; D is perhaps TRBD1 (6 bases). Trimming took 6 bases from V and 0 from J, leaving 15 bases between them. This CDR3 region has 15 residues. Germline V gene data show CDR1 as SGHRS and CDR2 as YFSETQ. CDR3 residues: CASTQGDELNTEAFF. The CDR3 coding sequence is TGCGCCAGCACACAGGGCGACGAATTGAACACTGAAGCTTTCTTT. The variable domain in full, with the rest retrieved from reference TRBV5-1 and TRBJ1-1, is KAGVTQTPRYLIKTRGQQVTLSCSPISGHRSVSWYQQTPGQGLQFLFEYFSETQRNKGNFPGRFSGRQFSNSRSEMNVSTLELGDSALYLCASTQGDELNTEAFFGQGTRLTVV.

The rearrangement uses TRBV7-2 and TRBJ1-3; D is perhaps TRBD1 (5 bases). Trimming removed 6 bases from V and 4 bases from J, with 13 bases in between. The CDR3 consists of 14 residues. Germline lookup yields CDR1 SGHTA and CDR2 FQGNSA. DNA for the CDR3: TGTGCCAGCAGTCCCGGGGGGACGGGAAACACCATATATTTT. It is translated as CASSPGGTGNTIYF. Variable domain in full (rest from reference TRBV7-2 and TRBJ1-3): GAGVSQSPSNKVTEKGKDVELRCDPISGHTALYWYRQSLGQGLEFLIYFQGNSAPDKSGLPSDRFSAERTGGSVSTLTIQRTQQEDSAVYLCASSPGGTGNTIYFGEGSWLTVV.

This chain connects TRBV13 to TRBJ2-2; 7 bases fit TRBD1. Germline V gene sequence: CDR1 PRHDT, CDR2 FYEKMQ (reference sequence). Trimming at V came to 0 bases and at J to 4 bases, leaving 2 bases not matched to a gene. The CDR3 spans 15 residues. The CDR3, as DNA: TGTGCCAGCAGCTTAGGACAGGGGCTCACCGGGGAGCTGTTTTTT. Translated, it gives CASSLGQGLTGELFF.

The CDR3 DNA reads as TGTGCCAGCATCCACCACAGGGGCTCCTATAATTCACCCCTCCACTTT. As protein: CASIHHRGSYNSPLHF. The gene calls are TRBV6-6 and TRBJ1-6; 7 bases map to TRBD1. V shed 7 bases, J shed 0 bases, and the junction held 6 bases outside the gene matches. The CDR3 is made up of 16 amino acids. Looked up from germline, CDR1 is MNHNY and CDR2 is SVGAGI (reference sequence).

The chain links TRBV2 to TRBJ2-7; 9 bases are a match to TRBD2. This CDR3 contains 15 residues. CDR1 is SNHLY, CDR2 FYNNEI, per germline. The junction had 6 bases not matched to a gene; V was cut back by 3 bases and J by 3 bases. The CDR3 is CASSDRSAGGYEQYF. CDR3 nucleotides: TGTGCCAGCAGTGATCGGTCAGCGGGGGGCTACGAGCAGTACTTC.